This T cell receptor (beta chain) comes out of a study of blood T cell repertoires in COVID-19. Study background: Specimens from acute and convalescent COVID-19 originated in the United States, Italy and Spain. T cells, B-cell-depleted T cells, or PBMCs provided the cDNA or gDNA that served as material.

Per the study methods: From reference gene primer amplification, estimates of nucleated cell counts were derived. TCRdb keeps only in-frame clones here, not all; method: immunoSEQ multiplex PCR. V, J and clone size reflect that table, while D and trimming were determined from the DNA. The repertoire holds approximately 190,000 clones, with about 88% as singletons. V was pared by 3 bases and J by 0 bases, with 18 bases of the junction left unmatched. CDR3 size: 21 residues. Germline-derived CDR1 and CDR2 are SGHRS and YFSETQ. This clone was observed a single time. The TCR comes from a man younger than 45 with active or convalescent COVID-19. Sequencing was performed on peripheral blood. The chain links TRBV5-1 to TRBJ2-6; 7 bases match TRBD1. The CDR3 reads CASSYEPRQGDAGSGANVLTF. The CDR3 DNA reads TGCGCCAGCAGCTACGAACCGCGACAGGGCGACGCCGGCTCTGGGGCCAACGTCCTGACTTTC.